This note documents a single TCR beta chain sequence. The primer mix had 60 Vbeta and 13 Jbeta primers. TCRdb's copy holds only in-frame clones and misses some; the assay was immunoSEQ multiplex PCR. Of under 200,000 clones detected, roughly 74% appear once; the ten largest clones hold 4.9%. The data are from a study of cytomegalovirus exposure and HLA in healthy donors. The wider study: As released early, the data held 70 million to 95 million unique TCRs from HLA-typed donors.

The sequencing sample was made of PBMCs. The sequence derives from a male donor in good health and CMV-seronegative.

CDR3 amino acids: CASSLDLRQGGKDTIYF. The CDR3 coding sequence is TGTGCCAGCAGCTTAGACCTCCGACAGGGAGGAAAGGACACCATATATTTT. This rearrangement joins TRBV7-9 to TRBJ1-3; 7 bases line up with TRBD1. Trimming at V came to 1 base and at J to 8 bases, leaving 14 bases not matched to a gene. Germline V gene data show CDR1 as SEHNR and CDR2 as FQNEAQ (reference sequence). The CDR3 consists of 17 residues.